The 5 T cell receptor beta chains given below trace back to one sample, sequenced in a study of a mutant IDH1 vaccine in newly diagnosed glioma. Using immunoSEQ multiplex PCR, the repertoire was profiled, and TCRdb retains in-frame clones only, with some absent. This table has tens of thousands of clones, around 80% appearing once. The sample's time point: baseline, week 1 (first vaccination visit). Noted treatment: pre-vaccination baseline after standard-of-care therapy. Sequenced here: peripheral blood mononuclear cells (PBMCs), sampled from a glioma patient treated with radiotherapy, temozolomide or both. All receptors come from a man in his fifties or sixties with glioma. Some clones in this sample may be carry-over from other donors' samples.

This chain links TRBV11-3 with TRBJ2-5; D might be TRBD2 (6 bases). V gave up 8 bases and J gave up 4 bases, with 14 bases separating them. This CDR3 region has 13 residues. Germline loops: CDR1 SGHNT, CDR2 YENEEA. CDR3: CASSLPGVETQYF. The CDR3 nucleotides read TGTGCCAGCTCCCTCCCGGGGGTAGAGACCCAGTACTTC. Filled out from reference TRBV11-3 and TRBJ2-5, the complete variable domain reads EAGVVQSPRYKIIEKKQPVAFWCNPISGHNTLYWYLQNLGQGPELLIRYENEEAVDDSQLPKDRFSAERLKGVDSTLKIQPAELGDSAVYLCASSLPGVETQYFGPGTRLLVL.

The chain carries TRBV30 and TRBJ1-2, with 9 bases matching TRBD1. V was pared by 3 bases and J by 8 bases, with 10 bases of the junction left unmatched. The CDR3 runs 14 residues. Germline V gene data show CDR1 as GTSNPN and CDR2 as SVGIG (reference sequence). The CDR3 DNA follows: TGTGCCTGGAGGCCGACAGGGGGTACAATGGGCTACACCTTC. It translates to CAWRPTGGTMGYTF.

Only one count was recorded for this clone. The chain carries TRBV5-5 and TRBJ1-5; tentatively, D is TRBD1 (5 bases). The CDR3 totals 18 residues. V gave up 0 bases and J gave up 0 bases, with 16 bases separating them. Per the germline V gene, CDR1 is SGHKS and CDR2 is YYEKEE (reference sequence). CDR3 coding DNA: TGTGCCAGCAGCTTGGCCTTCGGAGGGGATTATAGCAATCAGCCCCAGCATTTT. Translated, it gives CASSLAFGGDYSNQPQHF. Full variable domain (missing parts from reference TRBV5-5 and TRBJ1-5): DAGVTQSPTHLIKTRGQQVTLRCSPISGHKSVSWYQQVLGQGPQFIFQYYEKEERGRGNFPDRFSARQFPNYSSELNVNALLLGDSALYLCASSLAFGGDYSNQPQHFGDGTRLSIL.

The chain combines TRBV6-1 with TRBJ2-7; the D gene is possibly TRBD1 (6 bases). This CDR3 spans 12 amino acids. CDR1 is MNHNS and CDR2 is SASEGT in the germline V gene. Trimming cost V 8 bases and J 10 bases, with 18 bases left between them. CDR3 in amino acids: CASYNTGLGQYF. CDR3 nucleotide sequence: TGTGCCAGCTACAATACAGGGCTAGGCCAGTACTTC.

This clone came up once. This chain uses TRBV7-2 with TRBJ1-1; D uncertain. This CDR3 has 14 residues. V was shortened by 2 bases and J by 8 bases, with 15 bases between the two germline ends. Germline-derived CDR1 and CDR2 are SGHTA and FQGNSA. The CDR3 loop is CASSLHQISGEAFF. The CDR3 DNA sequence: TGTGCCAGCAGCTTACACCAGATTAGTGGGGAAGCTTTCTTT.